A single sample gave rise to the 18 T cell receptor beta chains below, sequenced in a study of OX40 agonist ivuxolimab in advanced cancers. Only in-frame clones appear in the TCRdb table, and some are missing; sequencing was by immunoSEQ multiplex PCR. The table shows roughly 60,000 clones, with approximately 80% occurring only once. Source: CD4+ or CD8+ T cells sorted from blood, taken in a trial of the OX40 agonist ivuxolimab. The receptor set was obtained from an adult with an advanced solid tumor such as melanoma, head and neck, liver or kidney cancer.

V and J are TRBV5-1 and TRBJ1-1; 8 nucleotides align to TRBD1. With 4 bases clipped from V and 2 bases from J, the junction kept 4 bases outside the gene matches. Germline lookup yields CDR1 SGHRS and CDR2 YFSETQ. This CDR3 has 14 amino acids. The CDR3 region has the DNA TGCGCCAGCAGCCGGCAGGGGGCTAACACTGAAGCTTTCTTT. This translates into CASSRQGANTEAFF.

This clone has a handful of counts. The CDR3 region is CASRVSRTATDTQYF. The DNA of the CDR3 is TGTGCCAGCAGAGTAAGTCGTACGGCCACAGATACGCAGTATTTT. The gene calls are TRBV6-5 and TRBJ2-3; no firm D call. There are 15 residues in the CDR3. Trimming shortened V by 6 bases and J by 2 bases, and 15 bases separated the two germline ends. Looked up from germline, CDR1 is MNHEY and CDR2 is SVGAGI.

The chain has TRBV18 and TRBJ2-3, with 10 bases lining up with TRBD1. Germline CDR1 reads KGHSH; CDR2 reads LQKENI. Losses at the gene ends were 6 bases for V and 5 bases for J; bases not matched to a gene: 8. The CDR3 has 15 residues. This CDR3 reads CASSAGTGDGDTQYF. CDR3 in DNA: TGTGCCAGCTCTGCGGGGACAGGGGATGGAGATACGCAGTATTTT. Looking up the rest from reference TRBV18 and TRBJ2-3 gives the full variable domain: NAGVMQNPRHLVRRRGQEARLRCSPMKGHSHVYWYRQLPEEGLKFMVYLQKENIIDESGMPKERFSAEFPKEGPSILRIQQVVRGDSAAYFCASSAGTGDGDTQYFGPGTRLTVL.

V gene TRBV5-6 combines with J gene TRBJ1-1; TRBD1 agrees at 7 bases. The J segment lost 6 bases and the V segment lost 4 bases, leaving 6 bases of the junction unmatched. The V gene's germline CDR1 is SGHDT and CDR2 YYEEEE. This CDR3 is 13 amino acids long. CDR3 DNA: TGTGCCAGCAGCAGGTACAGGGGCTCTGAAGCTTTCTTT. Its protein is CASSRYRGSEAFF.

This chain's CDR3 is CASVHPTGYEQYF. The DNA of the CDR3 is TGTGCCAGCGTCCACCCGACAGGGTACGAGCAGTACTTC. This chain connects TRBV2 to TRBJ2-7; 7 positions match TRBD1. The CDR3 contains 13 residues. Germline V gene data show CDR1 as SNHLY and CDR2 as FYNNEI. V was pared by 8 bases and J by 4 bases, with 8 bases of the junction left unmatched.

The V gene is TRBV2, the J gene TRBJ2-2; no firm D call. CDR1 is SNHLY and CDR2 is FYNNEI in the germline V gene. V lost 4 bases and J 6 bases, leaving 9 bases between the germline ends. This CDR3 spans 13 amino acids. The chain's CDR3 is CASSVERPGELFF. The CDR3 DNA sequence: TGTGCCAGCAGTGTAGAAAGGCCCGGGGAGCTGTTTTTT.

The V call is TRBV4-3, the J call TRBJ2-7; D may be TRBD1 (6 bases). CDR1 LGHNA and CDR2 YSLEER come from the germline V gene. V was pared by 0 bases and J by 7 bases, with 13 bases between. This CDR3 region has 14 residues. CDR3 bases: TGCGCCAGCAGCCAAGAAATCAGGGGCAGGGAGCAGTACTTC. Translation: CASSQEIRGREQYF.

Relative to its sample, this clone is medium-sized (0.01 to 0.1%). J is TRBJ1-5 and V is TRBV7-9; D remains unclear. The germline V gene has CDR1 SEHNR and CDR2 FQNEAQ (reference sequence). The CDR3 runs to 14 residues. Trimming removed 1 base from V and 4 bases from J, with 8 bases in between. In DNA, the CDR3 is TGTGCCAGCAGCTTAGAGGGCAGTAATCAGCCCCAGCATTTT. The encoded protein is CASSLEGSNQPQHF.

The chain recombines TRBV9 with TRBJ2-5; tentatively, D is TRBD2 (6 bases). Per germline, CDR1 SGDLS and CDR2 YYNGEE. Trimming shortened V by 5 bases and J by 3 bases, and 14 bases separated the two germline ends. CDR3 size: 14 residues. The CDR3 sequence: CASSRESVEETQYF. The CDR3 DNA sequence: TGTGCCAGCAGTCGGGAGTCAGTCGAAGAGACCCAGTACTTC.

This clone was counted a single time. The chain recombines TRBV5-6 with TRBJ2-7; D is unclear. This CDR3 has 13 residues. V lost 0 bases to trimming and J lost 1 base, with 5 bases between them. Germline CDR1 reads SGHDT; CDR2 reads YYEEEE. CDR3: CASSLVGSYEQYV. The CDR3 DNA is TGTGCCAGCAGCTTGGTTGGATCCTACGAGCAGTACGTC.

J is TRBJ1-1 and V is TRBV5-1; D possibly corresponds to TRBD1 (5 bases). The CDR3 is made up of 13 amino acids. V lost 2 bases to trimming and J lost 6 bases, with 11 bases between them. The germline V gene encodes CDR1 SGHRS and CDR2 YFSETQ. The CDR3 DNA is TGCGCCAGCAGCTTCGGGGGTCGGGCTGAAGCTTTCTTT. Protein sequence: CASSFGGRAEAFF.

The rearrangement joins TRBV5-1 to TRBJ1-1; possibly TRBD1 for D (5 bases). Between the trimmed V and J ends, which lost 4 bases and 1 base, there was a span of 11 bases. This CDR3 region has 14 residues. Germline assignment: CDR1 SGHRS and CDR2 YFSETQ. The CDR3 nucleotides read TGCGCCAGCAGCCCAGACAGATGGAACACTGAAGCTTTCTTT. Protein: CASSPDRWNTEAFF.

The chain couples TRBV5-1 to TRBJ2-1; 11 nucleotides agree with TRBD2. Germline loops: CDR1 SGHRS, CDR2 YFSETQ. Trimming took 1 base from V and 8 from J; bases not matched to a gene: 11. The CDR3 has 17 amino acids. The CDR3 nucleotides read TGCGCCAGCAGCTTGTCTCTTGGACTAGCGGGTAGGGATGAGCAGTTCTTC. Translation: CASSLSLGLAGRDEQFF.

The rearrangement links TRBV18 to TRBJ1-1, with D perhaps TRBD1 (5 bases). Trimming left V 4 bases short and J 0 bases short, with 12 bases between. Germline CDR1 and CDR2: KGHSH and LQKENI. CDR3 size: 15 residues. The CDR3 coding sequence is TGTGCCAGCTCACTCACGACAGTTTTGAACACTGAAGCTTTCTTT. Encoded protein: CASSLTTVLNTEAFF.

The sample holds one count of this clone. The chain combines TRBV29-1 with TRBJ1-2, with a weak D call TRBD1 (5 bases). Trimming removed 5 bases at V and 0 bases at J, with 10 bases between. The CDR3 length is 13 residues. Germline values: CDR1 SQVTM, CDR2 ANQGSEA. Written as DNA, the CDR3 is TGCAGCGTTACAGGCAGGACTAACTATGGCTACACCTTC. This sequence encodes CSVTGRTNYGYTF. Variable domain in full (rest from reference TRBV29-1 and TRBJ1-2): SAVISQKPSRDICQRGTSLTIQCQVDSQVTMMFWYRQQPGQSLTLIATANQGSEATYESGFVIDKFPISRPNLTFSTLTVSNMSPEDSSIYLCSVTGRTNYGYTFGSGTRLTVV.

The chain links TRBV11-3 to TRBJ2-7, with a weak D call TRBD2 (5 bases). V was clipped by 2 bases and J by 4 bases, with 12 bases between them. There are 14 residues in the CDR3. The germline gives CDR1 SGHNT, CDR2 YENEEA. Written as DNA, the CDR3 is TGTGCCAGCAGCTTACACAAAGGCGGGTACGAGCAGTACTTC. This encodes CASSLHKGGYEQYF.

This chain connects TRBV7-9 to TRBJ1-3; no firm D call. The CDR3 is made up of 12 amino acids. Deletions cut 5 bases from V and 8 bases from J, with 10 bases between. In germline, CDR1 is SEHNR, CDR2 FQNEAQ (reference sequence). The CDR3 region is CASSPWMDTIYF. The CDR3 bases are TGTGCCAGCAGCCCATGGATGGACACCATATATTTT.

The chain is built from TRBV7-9 and TRBJ1-4; D remains unclear. The CDR3 is 12 residues long. Germline CDR1 is SEHNR and CDR2 is FQNEAQ (reference sequence). With 1 base removed from V and 17 bases from J, the gap between germline ends came to 14 bases. The CDR3 bases are TGTGCCAGCAGCTTAGAAATCGGTACTCGTTTTTTT. It yields the protein CASSLEIGTRFF.